This section outlines one TCR beta chain sequence together with its context. The CDR3 is 16 residues long. V dropped 4 bases and J dropped 5; count of bases not matched to a gene: 13. Germline CDR1 is SGHNT and CDR2 is YENEEA. This sample stems from a study of blood T cell repertoires in COVID-19. In the original analysis: Cell counts per sample came from amplifying reference gene primers. TCRdb's table, derived via immunoSEQ multiplex PCR, lists solely in-frame clones and lacks some. The D gene and trimming were derived from the DNA, and the V and J assignments and clone size from that table. The sample carries hundreds of thousands of clones, approximately 88% recorded once.

Sequencing used peripheral blood. This receptor was identified in a woman aged 25 to 39 with COVID-19, enrolled during active disease. This chain connects TRBV11-3 to TRBJ2-5; 7 nucleotides line up with TRBD2. CDR3 in DNA: TGTGCCAGCAGCTGGGGGGGAGGGCGCGTCTTTGAGACCCAGTACTTC. This translates into CASSWGGGRVFETQYF.